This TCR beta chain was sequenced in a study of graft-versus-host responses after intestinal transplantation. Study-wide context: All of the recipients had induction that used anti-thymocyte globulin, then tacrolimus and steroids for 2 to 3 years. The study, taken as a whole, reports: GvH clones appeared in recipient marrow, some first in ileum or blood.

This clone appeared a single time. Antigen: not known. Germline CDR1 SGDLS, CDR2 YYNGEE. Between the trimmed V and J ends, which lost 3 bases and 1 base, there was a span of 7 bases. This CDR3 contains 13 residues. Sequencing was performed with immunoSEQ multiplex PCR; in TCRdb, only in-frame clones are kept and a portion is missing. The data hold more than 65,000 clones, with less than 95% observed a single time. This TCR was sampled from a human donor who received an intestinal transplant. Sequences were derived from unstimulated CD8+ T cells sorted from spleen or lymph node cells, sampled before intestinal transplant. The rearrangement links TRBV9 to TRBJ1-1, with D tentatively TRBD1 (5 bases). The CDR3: CASSGGGNTEAFF. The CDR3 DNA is TGTGCCAGCAGCGGGGGGGGGAACACTGAAGCTTTCTTT.